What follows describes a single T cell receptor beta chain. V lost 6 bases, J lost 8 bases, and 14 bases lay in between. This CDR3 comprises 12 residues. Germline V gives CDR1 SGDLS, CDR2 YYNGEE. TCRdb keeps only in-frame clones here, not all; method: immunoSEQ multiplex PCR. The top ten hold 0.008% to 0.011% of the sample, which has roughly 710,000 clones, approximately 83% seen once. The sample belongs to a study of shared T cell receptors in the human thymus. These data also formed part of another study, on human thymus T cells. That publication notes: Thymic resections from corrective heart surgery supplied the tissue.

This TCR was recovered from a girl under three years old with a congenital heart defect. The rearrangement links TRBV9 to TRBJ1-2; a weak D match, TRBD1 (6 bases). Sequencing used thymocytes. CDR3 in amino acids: CASTTTGPGYTF. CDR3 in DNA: TGTGCCAGCACCACAACAGGGCCGGGCTACACCTTC.